This TCR beta chain was captured in a study of T cell repertoires in cytomegalovirus infection. Across the whole study: Well-studied HLA-B-restricted CMV epitopes were used in the study alongside recently identified HLA-C-restricted ones. Public TCR beta signature analysis indicated the presence of both CMV infection and matching HLA type. Study results and caveats: People with CMV and the relevant HLA were identified by cumulative public TCR beta family frequency. HLA-C-restricted CMV-specific TCR beta clonotypes were dominant in the ex vivo response.

This CDR3 is 15 amino acids long. Germline V gene sequence: CDR1 LGHNA, CDR2 YSLEER. V lost 0 bases, J lost 3 bases, and 11 bases lay in between. Turning to this clonotype: Its target is not known.

TCRdb reprocessed the reads with MiXCR, giving one entry per CDR3 protein. The sample contains approximately 910,000 distinct CDR3 sequences, approximately 32% of which appear only once. The clonotype comes from a human donor in good health (CMV status not recorded). Some clones in this sample may be carry-over from other donors' samples. The chain recombines TRBV4-3 with TRBJ2-5; a possible D gene is TRBD2 (6 bases). The starting material was cultured CD8+ T cells from PBMCs, obtained from culture after CMV antigen stimulation. This CDR3 reads CASSQDLGGKETQYF. The CDR3 nucleotides read TGCGCCAGCAGCCAAGATCTTGGAGGGAAAGAGACCCAGTACTTC.